The clone carrying this T cell receptor (beta chain) was seen more than once but under ten times. This sample is drawn from a study of blood T cell repertoires in COVID-19. The CDR3 extends over 14 amino acids. V lost 3 bases, J lost 5 bases, and 13 bases lay in between. The germline gives CDR1 ENHRY, CDR2 SYGVKD. Repertoires were generated with immunoSEQ multiplex PCR, while TCRdb's copy carries only in-frame clones and drops some. The repertoire holds approximately 290,000 clones, with more than 85% as singletons. The sample comprised peripheral blood. This receptor was obtained from a woman aged 30 to 39 with COVID-19, enrolled during active disease. The chain carries TRBV10-3 and TRBJ1-1; D might be TRBD1 (6 bases). The CDR3 nucleotides read TGTGCCATCAGTGAAGTCGGGGGGCGAACTGAAGCTTTCTTT. Amino acid sequence: CAISEVGGRTEAFF.